Listed below are T cell receptor beta chains from one sample, sequenced in a study of cytomegalovirus exposure and HLA in healthy donors. Repertoires were generated with immunoSEQ multiplex PCR, while TCRdb's copy carries only in-frame clones and drops some. The top ten clones hold roughly 0.79% of a sample with about 110,000 clones, about three quarters of them seen once. Sample: PBMCs. Receptors originate from a boy under 18 in good health and CMV-seronegative. CDR3s include the opening cysteine and the closing phenylalanine or tryptophan. Fields, in order: J gene, V gene, clone size, D gene, CDR3 protein, CDR3 DNA. D genes are given only for firm matches. Clone size is shown for a subset of rows, as once, few, many or a class of expanded clone.

j_gene: TRBJ2-7
v_gene: TRBV27
abundance: .
d_gene: .
CDR3aa: CASSLDRGYEQYF
CDR3nt: TGTGCCAGCAGTTTAGACAGAGGTTACGAGCAGTACTTC

j_gene: TRBJ1-6
v_gene: TRBV7-9
abundance: once
d_gene: .
CDR3aa: CASSLEGLSPLHF
CDR3nt: TGTGCCAGCAGCTTAGAGGGGCTTTCACCCCTCCACTTT

j_gene: TRBJ2-3
v_gene: TRBV30
abundance: once
d_gene: TRBD1
CDR3aa: CAWGTGAGADTQYF
CDR3nt: TGTGCCTGGGGGACAGGGGCGGGCGCAGATACGCAGTATTTT

j_gene: TRBJ2-7
v_gene: TRBV6-6
abundance: .
d_gene: .
CDR3aa: CASSRDYEQYF
CDR3nt: TGTGCCAGCAGTCGAGATTACGAGCAGTACTTC

j_gene: TRBJ2-1
v_gene: TRBV7-8
abundance: .
d_gene: TRBD2
CDR3aa: CASSLLRTSGTREQFF
CDR3nt: TGTGCCAGCAGCTTATTGAGGACTAGCGGGACACGGGAGCAGTTCTTC

j_gene: TRBJ1-1
v_gene: TRBV5-6
abundance: few
d_gene: TRBD1
CDR3aa: CASSLARGRGVDTEAFF
CDR3nt: TGTGCCAGCAGCTTGGCGAGGGGGCGCGGTGTGGACACTGAAGCTTTCTTT

j_gene: TRBJ2-1
v_gene: TRBV9
abundance: .
d_gene: TRBD2
CDR3aa: CASSEPSGSYEQFF
CDR3nt: TGTGCCAGCAGCGAACCTAGCGGGAGTTATGAGCAGTTCTTC

j_gene: TRBJ1-2
v_gene: TRBV30
abundance: .
d_gene: .
CDR3aa: CAWSGVNYGYTF
CDR3nt: TGTGCCTGGTCAGGCGTGAACTATGGCTACACCTTC

j_gene: TRBJ2-2
v_gene: TRBV13
abundance: once
d_gene: .
CDR3aa: CASSLGGQSTGELFF
CDR3nt: TGTGCCAGCAGCTTAGGTGGGCAGAGCACCGGGGAGCTGTTTTTT

j_gene: TRBJ1-5
v_gene: TRBV7-8
abundance: .
d_gene: .
CDR3aa: CASSLSSGPQHF
CDR3nt: TGTGCCAGCAGCTTATCCTCGGGGCCCCAGCATTTT

j_gene: TRBJ2-3
v_gene: TRBV2
abundance: .
d_gene: .
CDR3aa: CASGHGGSRGADTQYF
CDR3nt: TGTGCCAGCGGACATGGGGGGTCGAGGGGCGCAGATACGCAGTATTTT

j_gene: TRBJ1-1
v_gene: TRBV28
abundance: .
d_gene: .
CDR3aa: CASSSPGDTTRTLAEAFF
CDR3nt: TGTGCCAGCAGTTCCCCAGGGGACACAACTAGAACACTCGCTGAAGCTTTCTTT

j_gene: TRBJ2-7
v_gene: TRBV19
abundance: .
d_gene: .
CDR3aa: CASSFGTTYEQYF
CDR3nt: TGTGCCAGTAGTTTTGGGACAACCTACGAGCAGTACTTC

j_gene: TRBJ2-5
v_gene: TRBV2
abundance: .
d_gene: TRBD1
CDR3aa: CASSDRGETQYF
CDR3nt: TGTGCCAGCAGTGACAGGGGGGAGACCCAGTACTTC

j_gene: TRBJ2-7
v_gene: TRBV2
abundance: .
d_gene: .
CDR3aa: CASLQGTSYEQYF
CDR3nt: TGTGCCAGCCTTCAAGGGACTTCCTACGAGCAGTACTTC

j_gene: TRBJ1-1
v_gene: TRBV29-1
abundance: .
d_gene: .
CDR3aa: CSVGWGRDTEAFF
CDR3nt: TGCAGCGTTGGTTGGGGGCGCGACACTGAAGCTTTCTTT

j_gene: TRBJ2-7
v_gene: TRBV28
abundance: .
d_gene: .
CDR3aa: CASSLDSLGEQYF
CDR3nt: TGTGCCAGCAGTTTGGACAGCCTGGGTGAGCAGTACTTC

j_gene: TRBJ1-2
v_gene: TRBV6-6
abundance: .
d_gene: .
CDR3aa: CASGALGWAYGYTF
CDR3nt: TGTGCCAGCGGGGCCCTAGGCTGGGCATATGGCTACACCTTC

j_gene: TRBJ2-1
v_gene: TRBV5-1
abundance: once
d_gene: TRBD2
CDR3aa: CASSLEGGSIYNEQFF
CDR3nt: TGCGCCAGCAGCTTGGAGGGCGGGAGTATCTACAATGAGCAGTTCTTC

j_gene: TRBJ2-2
v_gene: TRBV2
abundance: .
d_gene: .
CDR3aa: CASSLNRVGNTGELFF
CDR3nt: TGTGCCAGCTCCTTAAACAGGGTCGGGAACACCGGGGAGCTGTTTTTT

j_gene: TRBJ2-2
v_gene: TRBV28
abundance: .
d_gene: TRBD1
CDR3aa: CASCPDRGRTGELFF
CDR3nt: TGTGCCAGCTGCCCGGACAGGGGGCGCACCGGGGAGCTGTTTTTT

j_gene: TRBJ2-7
v_gene: TRBV28
abundance: .
d_gene: TRBD2
CDR3aa: CASSLSVREGTYEQYF
CDR3nt: TGTGCCAGCAGTTTATCAGTGCGGGAGGGGACCTACGAGCAGTACTTC

j_gene: TRBJ2-2
v_gene: TRBV15
abundance: .
d_gene: TRBD2
CDR3aa: CATSRRRGGGTGELFF
CDR3nt: TGTGCCACCAGCAGACGCCGCGGGGGAGGGACCGGGGAGCTGTTTTTT

j_gene: TRBJ2-1
v_gene: TRBV5-4
abundance: .
d_gene: .
CDR3aa: CASSLVRLASDEQFF
CDR3nt: TGTGCCAGCAGCTTGGTGCGTCTAGCGTCTGACGAGCAGTTCTTC

j_gene: TRBJ1-5
v_gene: TRBV11-2
abundance: .
d_gene: .
CDR3aa: CASSLSISNQPQHF
CDR3nt: TGTGCCAGCAGCTTATCCATCAGCAATCAGCCCCAGCATTTT

j_gene: TRBJ2-7
v_gene: TRBV27
abundance: .
d_gene: .
CDR3aa: CASSFGPISHEQYF
CDR3nt: TGTGCCAGCAGTTTTGGGCCTATATCGCACGAGCAGTACTTC

j_gene: TRBJ2-5
v_gene: TRBV30
abundance: .
d_gene: .
CDR3aa: CAWSLPETQYF
CDR3nt: TGTGCCTGGAGTCTCCCCGAGACCCAGTACTTC

j_gene: TRBJ2-7
v_gene: TRBV27
abundance: .
d_gene: .
CDR3aa: CASSLGGQAYEQYF
CDR3nt: TGTGCCAGCAGTTTAGGAGGTCAAGCCTACGAGCAGTACTTC

j_gene: TRBJ1-5
v_gene: TRBV6-1
abundance: .
d_gene: .
CDR3aa: CASSRTENQPQHF
CDR3nt: TGTGCCAGCAGCCGGACAGAAAATCAGCCCCAGCATTTT

j_gene: TRBJ2-7
v_gene: TRBV4-3
abundance: .
d_gene: TRBD1
CDR3aa: CASSPGQTYEQYF
CDR3nt: TGCGCCAGCAGCCCGGGACAGACCTACGAGCAGTACTTC

j_gene: TRBJ2-5
v_gene: TRBV6-6
abundance: once
d_gene: TRBD1
CDR3aa: CATRQGKETQYF
CDR3nt: TGTGCCACCCGACAGGGAAAAGAGACCCAGTACTTC

j_gene: TRBJ2-7
v_gene: TRBV30
abundance: once
d_gene: TRBD1
CDR3aa: CAWSVGTGNYEQYF
CDR3nt: TGTGCCTGGAGTGTTGGGACAGGGAACTACGAGCAGTACTTC

j_gene: TRBJ2-7
v_gene: TRBV28
abundance: few
d_gene: .
CDR3aa: CASSSSQGRIYYEQYF
CDR3nt: TGTGCCAGCAGTTCGAGCCAGGGCCGAATTTATTACGAGCAGTACTTC

j_gene: TRBJ1-5
v_gene: TRBV15
abundance: .
d_gene: TRBD1
CDR3aa: CATSRQQGNQPQHF
CDR3nt: TGTGCCACCAGCAGACAACAGGGGAACCAGCCCCAGCATTTT

j_gene: TRBJ1-2
v_gene: TRBV5-6
abundance: .
d_gene: TRBD1
CDR3aa: CASSRDRGMEYYGYTF
CDR3nt: TGTGCCAGCAGCCGGGACAGGGGGATGGAGTACTATGGCTACACCTTC